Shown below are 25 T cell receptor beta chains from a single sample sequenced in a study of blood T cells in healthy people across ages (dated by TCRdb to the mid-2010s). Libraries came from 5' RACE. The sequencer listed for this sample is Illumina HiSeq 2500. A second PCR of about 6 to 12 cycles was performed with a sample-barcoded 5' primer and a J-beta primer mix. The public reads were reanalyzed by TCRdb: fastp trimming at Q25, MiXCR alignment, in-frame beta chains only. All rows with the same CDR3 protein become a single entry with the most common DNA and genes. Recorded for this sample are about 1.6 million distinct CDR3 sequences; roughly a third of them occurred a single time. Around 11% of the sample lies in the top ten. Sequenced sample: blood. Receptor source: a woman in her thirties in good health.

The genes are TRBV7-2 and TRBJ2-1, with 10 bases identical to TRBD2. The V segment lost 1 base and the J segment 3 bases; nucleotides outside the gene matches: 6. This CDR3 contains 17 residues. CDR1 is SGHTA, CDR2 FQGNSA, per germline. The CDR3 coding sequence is TGTGCCAGCAGCTTAGGATTAGCGGGAGGAGTCTACAATGAGCAGTTCTTC. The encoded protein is CASSLGLAGGVYNEQFF.

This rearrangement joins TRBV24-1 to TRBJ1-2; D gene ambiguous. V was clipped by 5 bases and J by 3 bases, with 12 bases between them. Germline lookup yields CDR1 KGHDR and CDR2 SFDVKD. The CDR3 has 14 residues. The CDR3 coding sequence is TGTGCCACCAGTGGCCCGCCAGAGGACTATGGCTACACCTTC. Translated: CATSGPPEDYGYTF.

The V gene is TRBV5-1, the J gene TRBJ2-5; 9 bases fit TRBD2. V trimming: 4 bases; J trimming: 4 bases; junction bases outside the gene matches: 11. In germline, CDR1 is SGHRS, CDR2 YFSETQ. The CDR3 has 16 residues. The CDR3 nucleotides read TGCGCCAGCAGCCATGGCGGGGGGGCCTCCCGAGAGACCCAGTACTTC. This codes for CASSHGGGASRETQYF.

This chain's CDR3 is CASSFDRAPYQETQYF. The CDR3 nucleotides read TGTGCCAGCAGCTTTGACCGGGCTCCGTACCAAGAGACCCAGTACTTC. This sequence joins TRBV7-9 and TRBJ2-5; no clear D gene. V lost 3 bases and J lost 0, with 14 bases in between. The germline gives CDR1 SEHNR, CDR2 FQNEAQ (reference sequence). The CDR3 is made up of 16 amino acids.

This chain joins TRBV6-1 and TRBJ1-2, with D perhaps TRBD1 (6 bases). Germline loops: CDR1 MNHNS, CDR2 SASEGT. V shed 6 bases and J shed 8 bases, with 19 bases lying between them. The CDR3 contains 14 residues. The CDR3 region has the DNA TGTGCCAGCAGCTCAGGACAGATGGGGAGCGGCTACACCTTC. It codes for CASSSGQMGSGYTF.

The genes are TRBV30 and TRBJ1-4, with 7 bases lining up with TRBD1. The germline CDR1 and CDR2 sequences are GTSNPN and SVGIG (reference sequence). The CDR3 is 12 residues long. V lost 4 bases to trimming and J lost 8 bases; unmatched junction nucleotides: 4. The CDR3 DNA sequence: TGTGCCTGGACAGGGGGAAGCGAAAAACTGTTTTTT. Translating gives CAWTGGSEKLFF.

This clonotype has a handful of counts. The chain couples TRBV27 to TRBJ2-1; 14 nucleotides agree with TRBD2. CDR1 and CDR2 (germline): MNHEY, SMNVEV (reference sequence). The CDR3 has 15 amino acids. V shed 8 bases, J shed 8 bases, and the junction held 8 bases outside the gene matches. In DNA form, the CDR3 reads TGTGCCAGCGGAGGGGGACTAGCGGGAGCCGATGAGCAGTTCTTC. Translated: CASGGGLAGADEQFF.

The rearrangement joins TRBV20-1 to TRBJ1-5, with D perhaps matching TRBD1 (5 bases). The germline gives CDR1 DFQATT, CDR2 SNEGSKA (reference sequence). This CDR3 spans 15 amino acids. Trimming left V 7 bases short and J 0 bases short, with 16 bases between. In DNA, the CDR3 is TGCAGTGGGCGGTCCGGGACGGGTAGCAATCAGCCCCAGCATTTT. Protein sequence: CSGRSGTGSNQPQHF.

The CDR3 loop is CASSLKTSGSYNEQFF. In DNA form, the CDR3 reads TGTGCCAGCAGTCTAAAAACTAGCGGGAGCTACAATGAGCAGTTCTTC. The chain recombines TRBV6-6 with TRBJ2-1, with 11 positions matching TRBD2. The CDR3 consists of 16 residues. Per the germline V gene, CDR1 is MNHNY and CDR2 is SVGAGI (reference sequence). J was trimmed by 3 bases and V by 5 bases; bases with no gene match: 6.

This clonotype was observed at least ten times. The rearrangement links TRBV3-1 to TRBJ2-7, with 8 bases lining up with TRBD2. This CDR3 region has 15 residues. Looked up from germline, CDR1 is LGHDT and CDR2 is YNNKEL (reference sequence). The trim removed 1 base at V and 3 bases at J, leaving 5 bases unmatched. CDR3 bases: TGTGCCAGCAGCCAAGGTATAGCGGGGCTCTACGAGCAGTACTTC. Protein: CASSQGIAGLYEQYF.

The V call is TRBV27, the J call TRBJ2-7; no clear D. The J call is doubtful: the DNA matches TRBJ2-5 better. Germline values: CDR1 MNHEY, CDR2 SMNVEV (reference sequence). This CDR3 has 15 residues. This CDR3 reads CASSLNPRAGETQYF. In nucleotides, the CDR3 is TGTGCCAGCAGTTTAAACCCAAGGGCCGGAGAGACCCAGTACTTC.

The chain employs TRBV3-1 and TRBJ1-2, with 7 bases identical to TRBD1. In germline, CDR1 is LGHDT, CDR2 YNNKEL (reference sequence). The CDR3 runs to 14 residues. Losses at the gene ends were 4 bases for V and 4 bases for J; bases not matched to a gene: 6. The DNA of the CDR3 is TGTGCCAGCAGCCGCGGACAGGCCCTCTATGGCTACACCTTC. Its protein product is CASSRGQALYGYTF.

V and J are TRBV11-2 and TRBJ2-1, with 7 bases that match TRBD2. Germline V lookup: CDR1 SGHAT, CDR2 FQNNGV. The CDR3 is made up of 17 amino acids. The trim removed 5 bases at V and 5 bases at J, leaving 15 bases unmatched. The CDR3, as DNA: TGTGCCAGCAGCGAACTGGGGTTCGGACTAGGGGACAATGAGCAGTTCTTC. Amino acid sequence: CASSELGFGLGDNEQFF.

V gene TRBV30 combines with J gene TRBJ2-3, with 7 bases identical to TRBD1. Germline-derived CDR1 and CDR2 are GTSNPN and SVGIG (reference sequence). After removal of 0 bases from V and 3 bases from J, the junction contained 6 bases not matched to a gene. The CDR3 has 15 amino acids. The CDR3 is CAWSVRGQWTDTQYF. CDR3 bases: TGTGCCTGGAGTGTAAGGGGGCAATGGACAGATACGCAGTATTTT.

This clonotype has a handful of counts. This CDR3 is CASSQGVGGVGNEQFF. In DNA form, the CDR3 reads TGCGCCAGCAGCCAAGGTGTAGGGGGAGTAGGAAATGAGCAGTTCTTC. The chain has TRBV4-1 and TRBJ2-1, with a possible D match to TRBD1 (6 bases). Deletions cut 1 base from V and 7 bases from J, with 17 bases between. CDR1 and CDR2 from the germline V gene are MGHRA and YSYEKL. The CDR3 runs to 16 residues.

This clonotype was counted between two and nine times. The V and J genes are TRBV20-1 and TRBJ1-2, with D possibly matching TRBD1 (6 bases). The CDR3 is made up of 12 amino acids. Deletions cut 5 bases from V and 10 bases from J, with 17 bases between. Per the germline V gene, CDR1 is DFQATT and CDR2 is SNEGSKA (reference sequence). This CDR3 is CSAGGRRVLYTF. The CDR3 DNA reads TGCAGTGCTGGGGGCCGAAGGGTGCTCTACACCTTC.

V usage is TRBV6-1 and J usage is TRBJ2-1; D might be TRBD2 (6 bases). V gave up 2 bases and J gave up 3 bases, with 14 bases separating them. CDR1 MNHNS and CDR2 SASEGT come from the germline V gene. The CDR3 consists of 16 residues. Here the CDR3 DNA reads TGTGCCAGCAGTGAATACGGAGGGGATTTCTACAATGAGCAGTTCTTC. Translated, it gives CASSEYGGDFYNEQFF.

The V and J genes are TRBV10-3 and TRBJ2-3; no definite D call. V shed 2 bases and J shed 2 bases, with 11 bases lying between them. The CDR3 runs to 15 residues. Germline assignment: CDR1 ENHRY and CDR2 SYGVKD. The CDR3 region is CAISERKETTDTQYF. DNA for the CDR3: TGTGCCATCAGTGAGCGGAAGGAAACCACAGATACGCAGTATTTT.

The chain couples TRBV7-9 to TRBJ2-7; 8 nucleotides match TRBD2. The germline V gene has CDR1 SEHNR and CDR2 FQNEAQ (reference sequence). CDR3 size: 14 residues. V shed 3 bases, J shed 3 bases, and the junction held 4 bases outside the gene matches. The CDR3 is CASSFGGDNYEQYF. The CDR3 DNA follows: TGTGCCAGCAGCTTCGGGGGGGATAACTACGAGCAGTACTTC.

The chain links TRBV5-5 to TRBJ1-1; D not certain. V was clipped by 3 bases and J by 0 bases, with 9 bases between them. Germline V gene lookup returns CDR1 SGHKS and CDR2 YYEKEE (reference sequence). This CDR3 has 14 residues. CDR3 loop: CASSSDHMNTEAFF. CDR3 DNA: TGTGCCAGCAGCTCAGACCACATGAACACTGAAGCTTTCTTT.

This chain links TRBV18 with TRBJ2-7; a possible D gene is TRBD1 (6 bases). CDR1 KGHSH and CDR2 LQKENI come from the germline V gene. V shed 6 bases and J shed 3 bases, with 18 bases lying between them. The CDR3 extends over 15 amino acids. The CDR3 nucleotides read TGTGCCAGCTCCTCCGGGACACCTAGCAACTACGAGCAGTACTTC. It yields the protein CASSSGTPSNYEQYF. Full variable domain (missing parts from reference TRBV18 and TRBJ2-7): NAGVMQNPRHLVRRRGQEARLRCSPMKGHSHVYWYRQLPEEGLKFMVYLQKENIIDESGMPKERFSAEFPKEGPSILRIQQVVRGDSAAYFCASSSGTPSNYEQYFGPGTRLTVT.

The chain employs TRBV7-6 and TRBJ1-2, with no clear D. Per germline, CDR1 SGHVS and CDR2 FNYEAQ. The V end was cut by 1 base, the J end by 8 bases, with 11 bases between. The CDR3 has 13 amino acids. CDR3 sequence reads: CASSLGWGTGYTF. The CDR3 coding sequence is TGTGCCAGCAGCTTAGGGTGGGGTACCGGCTACACCTTC.

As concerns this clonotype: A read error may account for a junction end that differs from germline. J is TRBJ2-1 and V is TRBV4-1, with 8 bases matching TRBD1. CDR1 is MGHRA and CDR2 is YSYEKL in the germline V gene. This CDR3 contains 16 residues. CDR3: CANSQDRTGIYNEQFF. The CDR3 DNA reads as TGCGCCAACAGCCAAGACCGGACAGGGATCTACAATGAGCAGTTCTTC.

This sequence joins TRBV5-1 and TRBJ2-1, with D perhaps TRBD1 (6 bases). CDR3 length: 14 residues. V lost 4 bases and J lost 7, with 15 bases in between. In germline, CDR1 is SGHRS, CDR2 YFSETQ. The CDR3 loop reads CASSATGTKNEQFF. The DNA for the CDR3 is TGCGCCAGCAGCGCTACCGGGACAAAAAATGAGCAGTTCTTC.

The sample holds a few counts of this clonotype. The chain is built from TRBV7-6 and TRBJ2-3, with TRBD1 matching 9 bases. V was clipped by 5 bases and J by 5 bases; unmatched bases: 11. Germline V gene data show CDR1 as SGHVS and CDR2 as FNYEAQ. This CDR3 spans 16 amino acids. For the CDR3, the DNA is TGTGCCAGCAGCCCCGAGACAGGGGGAATGGTAGATACGCAGTATTTT. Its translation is CASSPETGGMVDTQYF.